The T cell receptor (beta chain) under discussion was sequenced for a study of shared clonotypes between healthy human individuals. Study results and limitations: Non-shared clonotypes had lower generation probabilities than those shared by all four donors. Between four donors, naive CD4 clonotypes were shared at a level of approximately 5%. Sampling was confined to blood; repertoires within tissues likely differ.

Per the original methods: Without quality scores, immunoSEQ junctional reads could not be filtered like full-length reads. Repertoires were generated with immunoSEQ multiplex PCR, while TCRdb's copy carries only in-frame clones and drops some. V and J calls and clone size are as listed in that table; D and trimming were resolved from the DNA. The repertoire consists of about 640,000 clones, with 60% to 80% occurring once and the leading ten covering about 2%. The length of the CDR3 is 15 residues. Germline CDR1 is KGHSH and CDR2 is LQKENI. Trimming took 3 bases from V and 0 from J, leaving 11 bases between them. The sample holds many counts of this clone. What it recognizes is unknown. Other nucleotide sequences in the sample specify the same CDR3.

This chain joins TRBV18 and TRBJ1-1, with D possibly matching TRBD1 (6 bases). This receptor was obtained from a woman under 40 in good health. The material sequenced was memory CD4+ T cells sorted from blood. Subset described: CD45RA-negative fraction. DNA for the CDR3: TGTGCCAGCTCACCTCGGACAGATATGAACACTGAAGCTTTCTTT. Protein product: CASSPRTDMNTEAFF.